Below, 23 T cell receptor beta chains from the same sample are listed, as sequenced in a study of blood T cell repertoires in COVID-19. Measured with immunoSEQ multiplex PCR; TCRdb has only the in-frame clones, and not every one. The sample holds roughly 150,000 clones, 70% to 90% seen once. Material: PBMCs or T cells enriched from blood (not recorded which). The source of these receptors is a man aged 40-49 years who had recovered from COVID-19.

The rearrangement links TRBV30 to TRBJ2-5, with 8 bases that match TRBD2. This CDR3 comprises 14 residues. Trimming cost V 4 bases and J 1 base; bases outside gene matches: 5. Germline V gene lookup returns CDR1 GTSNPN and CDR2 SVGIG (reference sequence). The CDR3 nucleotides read TGTGCCTGGATCCCTAGCGGGTTCCAAGAGACCCAGTACTTC. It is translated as CAWIPSGFQETQYF.

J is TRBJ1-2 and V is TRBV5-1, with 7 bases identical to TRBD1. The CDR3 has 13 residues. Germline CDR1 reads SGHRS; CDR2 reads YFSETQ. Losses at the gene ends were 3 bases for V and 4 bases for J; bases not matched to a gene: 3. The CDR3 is CASSWGQTYGYTF. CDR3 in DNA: TGCGCCAGCAGCTGGGGACAGACCTATGGCTACACCTTC.

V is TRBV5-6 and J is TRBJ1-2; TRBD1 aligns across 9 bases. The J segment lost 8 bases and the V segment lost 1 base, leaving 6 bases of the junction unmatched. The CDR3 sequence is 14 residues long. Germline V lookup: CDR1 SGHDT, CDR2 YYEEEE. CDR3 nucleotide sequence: TGTGCCAGCAGCTTGAGGGGACAGGGCTGGGGCTACACCTTC. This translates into CASSLRGQGWGYTF.

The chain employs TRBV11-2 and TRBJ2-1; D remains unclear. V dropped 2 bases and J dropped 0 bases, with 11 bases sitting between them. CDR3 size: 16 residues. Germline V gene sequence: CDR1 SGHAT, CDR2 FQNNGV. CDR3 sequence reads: CASSLSLGRSYNEQFF. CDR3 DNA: TGTGCCAGCAGCTTATCATTGGGCCGCTCCTACAATGAGCAGTTCTTC.

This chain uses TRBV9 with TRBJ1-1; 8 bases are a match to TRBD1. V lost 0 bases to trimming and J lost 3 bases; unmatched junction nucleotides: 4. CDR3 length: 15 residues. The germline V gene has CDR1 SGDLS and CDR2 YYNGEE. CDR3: CASSVAQGADTEAFF. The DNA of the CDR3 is TGTGCCAGCAGCGTAGCTCAGGGGGCGGACACTGAAGCTTTCTTT.

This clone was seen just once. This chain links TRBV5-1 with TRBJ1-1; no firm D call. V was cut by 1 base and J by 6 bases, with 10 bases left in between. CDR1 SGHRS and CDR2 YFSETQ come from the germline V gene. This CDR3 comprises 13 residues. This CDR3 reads CASSLSGSPEAFF. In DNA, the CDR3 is TGCGCCAGCAGCTTGTCAGGCAGTCCTGAAGCTTTCTTT.

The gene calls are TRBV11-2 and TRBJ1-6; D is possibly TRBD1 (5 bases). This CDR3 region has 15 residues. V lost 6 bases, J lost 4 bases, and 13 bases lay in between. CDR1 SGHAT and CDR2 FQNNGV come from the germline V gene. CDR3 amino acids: CASSFTTGYNSPLHF. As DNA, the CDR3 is TGTGCCAGCAGTTTTACTACAGGTTATAATTCACCCCTCCACTTT.

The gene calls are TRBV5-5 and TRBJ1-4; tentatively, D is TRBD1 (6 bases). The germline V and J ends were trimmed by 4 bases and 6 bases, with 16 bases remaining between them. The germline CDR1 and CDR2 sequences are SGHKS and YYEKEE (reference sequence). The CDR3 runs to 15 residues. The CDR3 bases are TGTGCCAGCAGCGGATTTCAGGGGAACTATGAAAAACTGTTTTTT. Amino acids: CASSGFQGNYEKLFF. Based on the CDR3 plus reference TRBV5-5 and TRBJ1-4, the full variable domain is DAGVTQSPTHLIKTRGQQVTLRCSPISGHKSVSWYQQVLGQGPQFIFQYYEKEERGRGNFPDRFSARQFPNYSSELNVNALLLGDSALYLCASSGFQGNYEKLFFGSGTQLSVL.

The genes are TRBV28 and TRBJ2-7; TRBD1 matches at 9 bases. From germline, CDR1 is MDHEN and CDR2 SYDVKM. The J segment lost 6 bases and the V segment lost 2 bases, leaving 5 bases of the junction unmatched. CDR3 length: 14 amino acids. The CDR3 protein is CASSLGTGNGEQYV. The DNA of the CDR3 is TGTGCCAGCAGTTTAGGGACAGGGAACGGCGAGCAGTACGTC.

The CDR3 DNA is TGTGCCAGTAGTAAATGGAATGCGGCAGGGAAGGGTAGCACTGAAGCTTTCTTT. This encodes CASSKWNAAGKGSTEAFF. This chain links TRBV19 with TRBJ1-1; D is perhaps TRBD1 (5 bases). This CDR3 region has 18 residues. Germline loops: CDR1 LNHDA, CDR2 SQIVND (reference sequence). V was trimmed by 4 bases and J by 4 bases, leaving 25 bases between them.

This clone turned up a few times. The CDR3 protein is CASSRGPQGASNSPLHF. CDR3 DNA sequence: TGTGCCAGCAGCCGAGGACCTCAGGGGGCCAGTAATTCACCCCTCCACTTT. The chain carries TRBV3-1 (or the pseudogene TRBV3-2) and TRBJ1-6; TRBD1 matches at 8 bases. CDR1 LGHDT and CDR2 YNNKEL come from the germline V gene (reference sequence). V dropped 4 bases and J dropped 6; count of bases not matched to a gene: 11. This CDR3 contains 17 residues.

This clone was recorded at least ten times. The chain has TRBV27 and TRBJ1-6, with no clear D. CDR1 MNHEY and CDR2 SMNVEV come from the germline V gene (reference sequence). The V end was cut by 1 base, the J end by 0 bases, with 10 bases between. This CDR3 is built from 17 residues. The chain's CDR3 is CASSLYSGTSYNSPLHF. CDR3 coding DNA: TGTGCCAGCAGTTTATACTCAGGAACCTCCTATAATTCACCCCTCCACTTT.

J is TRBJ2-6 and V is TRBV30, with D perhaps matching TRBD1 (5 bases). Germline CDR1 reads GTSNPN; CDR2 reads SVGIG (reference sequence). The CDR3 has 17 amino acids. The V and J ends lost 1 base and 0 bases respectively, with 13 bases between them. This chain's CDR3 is CAWSGRQFSSGANVLTF. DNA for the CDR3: TGTGCCTGGAGTGGGAGACAGTTTAGCTCTGGGGCCAACGTCCTGACTTTC.

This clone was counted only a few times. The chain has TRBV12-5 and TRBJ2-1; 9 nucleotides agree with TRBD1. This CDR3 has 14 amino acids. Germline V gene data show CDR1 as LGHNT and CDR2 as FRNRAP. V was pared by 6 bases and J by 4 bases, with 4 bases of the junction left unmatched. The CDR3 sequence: CASGRQGEYNEQFF. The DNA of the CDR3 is TGTGCTAGTGGCCGACAGGGGGAATACAATGAGCAGTTCTTC.

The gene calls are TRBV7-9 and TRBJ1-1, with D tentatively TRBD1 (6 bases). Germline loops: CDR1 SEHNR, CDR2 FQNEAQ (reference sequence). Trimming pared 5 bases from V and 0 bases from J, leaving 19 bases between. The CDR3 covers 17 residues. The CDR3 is CASSPRTALLMNTEAFF. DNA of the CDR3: TGTGCCAGCAGCCCGAGGACAGCACTCCTAATGAACACTGAAGCTTTCTTT.

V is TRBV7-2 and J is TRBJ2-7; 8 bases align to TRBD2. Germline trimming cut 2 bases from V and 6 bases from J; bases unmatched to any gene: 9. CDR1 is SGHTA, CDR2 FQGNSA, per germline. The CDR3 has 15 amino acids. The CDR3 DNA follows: TGTGCCAGCAGCTTATTTACCGGGGGGGCCCGCGAGCAGTACTTC. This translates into CASSLFTGGAREQYF.

CDR3 coding DNA: TGTGCCAGCGGAGTAAGCAATCAGCCCCAGCATTTT. Translated, it gives CASGVSNQPQHF. The gene calls are TRBV2 and TRBJ1-5; D not resolved. Per the germline V gene, CDR1 is SNHLY and CDR2 is FYNNEI. V was cut by 8 bases and J by 1 base, with 6 bases left in between. CDR3 length: 12 amino acids. Full variable domain (remainder filled in from reference TRBV2 and TRBJ1-5): EPEVTQTPSHQVTQMGQEVILRCVPISNHLYFYWYRQILGQKVEFLVSFYNNEISEKSEIFDDQFSVERPDGSNFTLKIRSTKLEDSAMYFCASGVSNQPQHFGDGTRLSIL.

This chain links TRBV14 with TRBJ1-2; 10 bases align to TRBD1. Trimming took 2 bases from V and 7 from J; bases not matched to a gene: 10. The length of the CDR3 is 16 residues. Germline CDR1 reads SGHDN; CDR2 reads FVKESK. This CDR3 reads CASSQNYRQGAFGYTF. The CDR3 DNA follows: TGTGCCAGCAGCCAAAATTACCGACAGGGGGCTTTTGGCTACACCTTC.

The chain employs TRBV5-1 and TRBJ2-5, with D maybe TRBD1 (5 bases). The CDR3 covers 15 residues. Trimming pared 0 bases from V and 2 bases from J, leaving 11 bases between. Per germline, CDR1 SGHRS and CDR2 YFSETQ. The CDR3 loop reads CASSLVSGQQETQYF. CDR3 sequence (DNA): TGCGCCAGCAGCTTGGTGTCTGGACAACAAGAGACCCAGTACTTC.

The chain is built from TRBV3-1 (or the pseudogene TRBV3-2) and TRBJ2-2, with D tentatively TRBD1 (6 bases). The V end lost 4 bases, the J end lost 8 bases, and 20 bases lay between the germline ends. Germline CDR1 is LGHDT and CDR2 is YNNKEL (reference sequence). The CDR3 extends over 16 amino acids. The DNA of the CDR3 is TGTGCCAGCAGCCTTTGGAGCAGGGGCGGAGAGGGGGAGCTGTTTTTT. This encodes CASSLWSRGGEGELFF.

The CDR3 reads CASSFRTGAPIKYF. DNA for the CDR3: TGTGCCAGCAGCTTTCGGACAGGGGCCCCAATCAAGTATTTT. This chain links TRBV9 with TRBJ2-3; 9 bases map to TRBD1. J lost 13 bases, V lost 4 bases, and 13 bases had no gene match. CDR1 and CDR2 from the germline V gene are SGDLS and YYNGEE. The CDR3 is 14 residues long.

The CDR3 coding sequence is TGTGCCAGCAGCTTAATTCCCCCGGTGGGCAGGTCCTCCTACGAGCAGTACTTC. The encoded protein is CASSLIPPVGRSSYEQYF. V and J are TRBV7-2 and TRBJ2-7; D remains ambiguous. The germline CDR1 and CDR2 sequences are SGHTA and FQGNSA. V was pared by 2 bases and J by 0 bases, with 20 bases between. The CDR3 runs to 18 residues.

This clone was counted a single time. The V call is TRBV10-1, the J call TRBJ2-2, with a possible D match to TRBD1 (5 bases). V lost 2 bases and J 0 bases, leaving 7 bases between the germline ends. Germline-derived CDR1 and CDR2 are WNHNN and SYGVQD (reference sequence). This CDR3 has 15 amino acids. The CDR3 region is CASSEDSANTGELFF. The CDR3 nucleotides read TGCGCCAGCAGTGAGGACAGCGCGAACACCGGGGAGCTGTTTTTT.